This is a list of T cell receptor beta chains from one sample in a study of beta chain features in type 1 diabetes. Here immunoSEQ multiplex PCR was the method, and the copy in TCRdb shows in-frame clones only, minus some. This sample has 450,000 to 550,000 clones, with approximately 31% found just once. Sequencing used naive CD4+ T cells from blood. The receptors stem from a man younger than 35 in good health. The CDR3 runs from the conserved cysteine through the conserved F or W. D genes are given only for firm matches. Rows may omit the clone size; those that give it use once, few, many or a size class.

abundance	j_gene	v_gene	d_gene	CDR3nt	CDR3aa
NA	TRBJ2-7	TRBV30	NA	TGTGCCTGGAGCCGACAGGCCCTGTACGAGCAGTACTTC	CAWSRQALYEQYF
NA	TRBJ2-1	TRBV7-3	NA	TGTGCCAGCAGCTCCAGCGGCTCCTACAATGAGCAGTTCTTC	CASSSSGSYNEQFF
NA	TRBJ2-3	TRBV11-2	NA	TGTGCCAGCAGCTTAGCGGGGGCAGATACGCAGTATTTT	CASSLAGADTQYF
NA	TRBJ2-7	TRBV29-1	TRBD1	TGCAGCGTGGGGACAGGGGCCAACTCCTACGAGCAGTACTTC	CSVGTGANSYEQYF
NA	TRBJ2-7	TRBV10-3	TRBD1	TGTGCCATCAGTGAAACAGGGGATCTCGACGAGCAGTACTTC	CAISETGDLDEQYF
few	TRBJ2-7	TRBV11-2	TRBD1	TGTGCCAGCAGCTTAGAACAGGGGTTATACGAGCAGTACTTC	CASSLEQGLYEQYF
few	TRBJ2-1	TRBV25-1	TRBD2	TGTGCCAGCAGTGAGACGCGGGCTAGCGGGAGAAACAATGAGCAGTTCTTC	CASSETRASGRNNEQFF
few	TRBJ2-7	TRBV29-1	NA	TGCAGCGTTGAAGATCATGCCTCCTACGAGCAGTACTTC	CSVEDHASYEQYF
few	TRBJ1-5	TRBV9	NA	TGTGCCAGCAGCGTAGACCCAGGGCCGAATCAGCCCCAGCATTTT	CASSVDPGPNQPQHF
few	TRBJ2-5	TRBV4-1	NA	TGCGCCAGCAGCCAGACCGGACTGCGAGTGGAGACCCAGTACTTC	CASSQTGLRVETQYF
few	TRBJ2-3	TRBV30	NA	TGTGCCTGGGGAACTTCCGGGACTCCTACGCAGTATTTT	CAWGTSGTPTQYF
NA	TRBJ2-7	TRBV7-2	NA	TGTGCCAGCAGCAGGACAGTCTACGAGCAGTACTTC	CASSRTVYEQYF
NA	TRBJ1-1	TRBV5-1	NA	TGCGCCAGTCGGACCCGGGGTTGGACTGAAGCTTTCTTT	CASRTRGWTEAFF
NA	TRBJ1-5	TRBV18	NA	TGTGCCAGCTCACCAGACCAGGCTCAGCCCCAGCATTTT	CASSPDQAQPQHF
NA	TRBJ2-1	TRBV7-8	NA	TGTGCCAGCAGCTTAGATCTTAGCGCGGCCTACAATGAGCAGTTCTTC	CASSLDLSAAYNEQFF
NA	TRBJ2-4	TRBV4-3	NA	TGCGCCAGCAGCCAAGAGGCAGGGGACAAAAACATTCAGTACTTC	CASSQEAGDKNIQYF
NA	TRBJ2-1	TRBV10-3	TRBD2	TGTGCCATCAGTGAGGTCGCGGGAGGGTACAATGAGCAGTTCTTC	CAISEVAGGYNEQFF
few	TRBJ2-5	TRBV18	NA	TGTGCCAGCTCACCACCGACAGGCCGGGAGACCCAGTACTTC	CASSPPTGRETQYF
NA	TRBJ1-2	TRBV6-1	NA	TGTGCCAGCAGTGAGCCGAAGCGGGGCTACACCTTC	CASSEPKRGYTF
NA	TRBJ1-1	TRBV5-1	NA	TGCGCCAGCAGTGGCAGGATGAACACTGAAGCTTTCTTT	CASSGRMNTEAFF
once	TRBJ2-1	TRBV15	NA	TGTGCCACCAGCAGAGTGAGGGGCTCCGTCTACAATGAGCAGTTCTTC	CATSRVRGSVYNEQFF
NA	TRBJ1-1	TRBV29-1	NA	TGCAGCGTTGAATCGGGGGGTGAGGCTGAAGCTTTCTTT	CSVESGGEAEAFF
once	TRBJ2-7	TRBV4-3	NA	TGCGCCAGCAGCCAAGCCAGCGGATCTACCTACGAGCAGTACTTC	CASSQASGSTYEQYF
NA	TRBJ2-2	TRBV7-8	NA	TGTGCCAGCAGCCCCCGGACCCTGAACACCGGGGAGCTGTTTTTT	CASSPRTLNTGELFF
few	TRBJ2-1	TRBV30	NA	TGTGCCTGGAGTGTACCGGAGCTAAGATACAATGAGCAGTTCTTC	CAWSVPELRYNEQFF
few	TRBJ2-7	TRBV7-9	NA	TGTGCCAGCAGCTCGGTTGACAGTTCCTACGAGCAGTACTTC	CASSSVDSSYEQYF
NA	TRBJ1-5	TRBV6-1	TRBD1	TGTGCCAGCACCTGGACAGGGGGCCGCGGGCAGCCCCAGCATTTT	CASTWTGGRGQPQHF
few	TRBJ2-3	TRBV30	NA	TGTGCCTGGAGTCTGGACCTCTGGGTGGATACGCAGTATTTT	CAWSLDLWVDTQYF
once	TRBJ1-2	TRBV30	TRBD1	TGTGCCTGGAGTGTACGCAGGGGGGAAGGCTACACCTTC	CAWSVRRGEGYTF
few	TRBJ2-7	TRBV7-9	NA	TGTGCCAGTGCCCCGCGAGGGTCCTACGAGCAGTACTTC	CASAPRGSYEQYF
NA	TRBJ2-1	TRBV7-9	TRBD2	TGTGCCAGCAGCCCAGGACTAGCGCGCTACAATGAGCAGTTCTTC	CASSPGLARYNEQFF
NA	TRBJ1-1	TRBV10-3	TRBD1	TGTGCCACCGACAGGGGCGACACTGAAGCTTTCTTT	CATDRGDTEAFF
NA	TRBJ2-5	TRBV30	NA	TGTGCCTGGACAGGGTTACGGGCAGAGACCCAGTACTTC	CAWTGLRAETQYF
few	TRBJ1-1	TRBV29-1	NA	TGCAGCGTTGGGTACCAGGAATACACTGAAGCTTTCTTT	CSVGYQEYTEAFF
few	TRBJ2-7	TRBV30	TRBD1	TGTGCCTGGAGTGGGGGGACAGCCTCCTACGAGCAGTACTTC	CAWSGGTASYEQYF
NA	TRBJ2-4	TRBV23-1	NA	TGCGCCAGCACCGGCGGAAGTAGGGCCAAAAACATTCAGTACTTC	CASTGGSRAKNIQYF
few	TRBJ1-2	TRBV29-1	NA	TGCAGCGTTGATGTTGGGGGCGCTTGGAACTATGGCTACACCTTC	CSVDVGGAWNYGYTF
few	TRBJ2-2	TRBV10-3	TRBD2	TGTGCCATCAGTGAGGATGTGGCGGGAGATAGCACCGGGGAGCTGTTTTTT	CAISEDVAGDSTGELFF
few	TRBJ2-1	TRBV27	NA	TGTGCCAGCAGTTTCCCAGGGGTCGAGCAGTTCTTC	CASSFPGVEQFF
NA	TRBJ1-5	TRBV10-3	NA	TGTGCCATCGCGCAGGGAGGCAATCAGCCCCAGCATTTT	CAIAQGGNQPQHF